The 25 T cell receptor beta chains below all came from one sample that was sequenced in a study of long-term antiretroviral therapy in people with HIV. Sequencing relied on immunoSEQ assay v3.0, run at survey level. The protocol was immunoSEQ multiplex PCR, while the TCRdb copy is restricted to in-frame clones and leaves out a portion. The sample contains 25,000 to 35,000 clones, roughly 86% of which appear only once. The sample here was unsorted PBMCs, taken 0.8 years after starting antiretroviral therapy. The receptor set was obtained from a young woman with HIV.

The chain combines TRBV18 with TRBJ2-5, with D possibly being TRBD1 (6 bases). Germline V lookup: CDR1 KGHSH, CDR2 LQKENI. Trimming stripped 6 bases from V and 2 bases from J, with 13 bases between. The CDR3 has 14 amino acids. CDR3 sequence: CASSTQGLQETQYF. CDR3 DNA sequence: TGTGCCAGCTCGACACAGGGCCTACAAGAGACCCAGTACTTC. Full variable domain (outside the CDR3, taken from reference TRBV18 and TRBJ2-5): NAGVMQNPRHLVRRRGQEARLRCSPMKGHSHVYWYRQLPEEGLKFMVYLQKENIIDESGMPKERFSAEFPKEGPSILRIQQVVRGDSAAYFCASSTQGLQETQYFGPGTRLLVL.

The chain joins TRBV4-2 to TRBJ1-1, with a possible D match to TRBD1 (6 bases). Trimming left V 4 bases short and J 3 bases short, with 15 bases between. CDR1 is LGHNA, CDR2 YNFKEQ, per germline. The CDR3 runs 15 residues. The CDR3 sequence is CASSPETRGDTEAFF. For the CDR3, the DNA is TGTGCCAGCAGCCCCGAGACAAGGGGGGACACTGAAGCTTTCTTT.

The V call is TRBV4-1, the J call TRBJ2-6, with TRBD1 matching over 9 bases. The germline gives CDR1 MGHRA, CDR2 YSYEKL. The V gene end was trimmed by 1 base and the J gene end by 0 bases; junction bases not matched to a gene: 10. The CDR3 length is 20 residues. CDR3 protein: CASSQVRTGQGPSGANVLTF. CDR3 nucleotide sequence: TGCGCCAGCAGCCAAGTCCGGACGGGACAGGGTCCCTCTGGGGCCAACGTCCTGACTTTC.

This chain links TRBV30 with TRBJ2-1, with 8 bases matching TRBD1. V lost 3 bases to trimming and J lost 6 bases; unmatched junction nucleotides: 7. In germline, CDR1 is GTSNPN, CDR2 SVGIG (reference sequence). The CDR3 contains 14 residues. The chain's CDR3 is CAWRKDRVLNEQFF. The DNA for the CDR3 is TGTGCCTGGAGAAAGGACAGGGTACTCAATGAGCAGTTCTTC.

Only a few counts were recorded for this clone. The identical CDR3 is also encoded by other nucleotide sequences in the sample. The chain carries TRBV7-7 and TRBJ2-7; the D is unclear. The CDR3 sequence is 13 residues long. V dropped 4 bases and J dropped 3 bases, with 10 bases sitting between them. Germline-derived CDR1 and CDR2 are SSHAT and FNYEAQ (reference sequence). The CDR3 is CASSSGPFYEQYF. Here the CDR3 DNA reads TGTGCCAGCAGCTCTGGACCTTTCTACGAGCAGTACTTC. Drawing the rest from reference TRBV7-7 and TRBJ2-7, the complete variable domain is GAGVSQSPRYKVTKRGQDVTLRCDPISSHATLYWYQQALGQGPEFLTYFNYEAQPDKSGLPSDRFSAERPEGSISTLTIQRTEQRDSAMYRCASSSGPFYEQYFGPGTRLTVT.

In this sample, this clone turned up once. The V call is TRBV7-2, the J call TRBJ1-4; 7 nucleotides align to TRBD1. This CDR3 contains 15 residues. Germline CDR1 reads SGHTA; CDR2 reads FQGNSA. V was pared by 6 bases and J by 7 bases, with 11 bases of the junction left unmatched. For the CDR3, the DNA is TGTGCCAGCAGGACTACAGGGGTTCCTAGTGAAAAACTGTTTTTT. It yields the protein CASRTTGVPSEKLFF.

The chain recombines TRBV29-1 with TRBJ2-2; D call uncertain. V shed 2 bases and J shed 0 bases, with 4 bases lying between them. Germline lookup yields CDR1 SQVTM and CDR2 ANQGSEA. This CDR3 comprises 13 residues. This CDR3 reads CSVENANTGELFF. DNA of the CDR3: TGCAGCGTTGAAAACGCGAACACCGGGGAGCTGTTTTTT.

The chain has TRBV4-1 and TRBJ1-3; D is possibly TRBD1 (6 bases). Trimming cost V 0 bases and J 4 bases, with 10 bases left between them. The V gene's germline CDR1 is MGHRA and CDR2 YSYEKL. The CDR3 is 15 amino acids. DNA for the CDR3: TGCGCCAGCAGCCAAGATGTTGGGGGCGGAAACACCATATATTTT. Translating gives CASSQDVGGGNTIYF.

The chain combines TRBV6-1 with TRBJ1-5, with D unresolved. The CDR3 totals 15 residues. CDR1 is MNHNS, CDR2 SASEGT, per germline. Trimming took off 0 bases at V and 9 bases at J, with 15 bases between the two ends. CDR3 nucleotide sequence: TGTGCCAGCAGTGAAGCTAGAGGGCTTGGAGGGCCCCAGCATTTT. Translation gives CASSEARGLGGPQHF.

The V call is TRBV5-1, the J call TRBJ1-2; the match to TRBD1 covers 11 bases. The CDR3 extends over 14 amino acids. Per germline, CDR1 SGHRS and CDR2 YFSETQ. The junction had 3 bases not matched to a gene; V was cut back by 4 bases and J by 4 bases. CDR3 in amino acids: CASSGQGAVYGYTF. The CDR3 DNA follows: TGCGCCAGCAGCGGACAGGGGGCTGTCTATGGCTACACCTTC.

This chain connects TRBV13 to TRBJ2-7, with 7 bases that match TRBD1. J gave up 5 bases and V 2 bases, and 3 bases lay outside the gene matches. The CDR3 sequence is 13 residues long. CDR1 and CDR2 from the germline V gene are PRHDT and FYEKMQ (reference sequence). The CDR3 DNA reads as TGTGCCAGCAGCTTACGACAGGGCAACGAGCAGTACGTC. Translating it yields CASSLRQGNEQYV.

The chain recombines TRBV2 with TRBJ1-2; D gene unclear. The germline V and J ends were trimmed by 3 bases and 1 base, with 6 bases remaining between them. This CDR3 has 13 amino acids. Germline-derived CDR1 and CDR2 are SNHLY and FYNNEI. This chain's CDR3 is CASSDQVNYGYTF. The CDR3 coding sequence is TGTGCCAGCAGTGATCAAGTTAACTATGGCTACACCTTC.

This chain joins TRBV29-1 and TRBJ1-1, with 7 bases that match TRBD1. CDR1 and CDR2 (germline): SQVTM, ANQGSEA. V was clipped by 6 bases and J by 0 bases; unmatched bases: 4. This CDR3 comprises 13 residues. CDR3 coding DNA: TGCAGCGTCGCGCAGGGGGTGAACACTGAAGCTTTCTTT. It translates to CSVAQGVNTEAFF.

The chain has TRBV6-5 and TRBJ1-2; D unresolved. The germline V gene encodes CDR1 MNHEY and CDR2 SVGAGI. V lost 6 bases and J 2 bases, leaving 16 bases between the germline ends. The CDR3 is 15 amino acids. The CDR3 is CASSVYRETNYGYTF. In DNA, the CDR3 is TGTGCCAGCAGCGTATACCGGGAGACAAACTATGGCTACACCTTC.

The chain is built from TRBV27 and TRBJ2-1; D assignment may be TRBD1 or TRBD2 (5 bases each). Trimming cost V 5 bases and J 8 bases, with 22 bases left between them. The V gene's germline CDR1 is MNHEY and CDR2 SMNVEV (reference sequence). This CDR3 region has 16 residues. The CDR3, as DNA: TGTGCCAGCAGTCCCCCAGGTTTGGGACGCGAGGATGAGCAGTTCTTC. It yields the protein CASSPPGLGREDEQFF.

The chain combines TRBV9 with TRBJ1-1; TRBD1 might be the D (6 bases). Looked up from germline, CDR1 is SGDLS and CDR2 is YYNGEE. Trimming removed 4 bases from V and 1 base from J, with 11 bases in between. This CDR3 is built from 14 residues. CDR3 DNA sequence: TGTGCCAGCAGCCCGACAGGTCCGAACACTGAAGCTTTCTTT. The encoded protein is CASSPTGPNTEAFF. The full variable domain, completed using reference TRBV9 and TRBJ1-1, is DSGVTQTPKHLITATGQRVTLRCSPRSGDLSVYWYQQSLDQGLQFLIQYYNGEERAKGNILERFSAQQFPDLHSELNLSSLELGDSALYFCASSPTGPNTEAFFGQGTRLTVV.

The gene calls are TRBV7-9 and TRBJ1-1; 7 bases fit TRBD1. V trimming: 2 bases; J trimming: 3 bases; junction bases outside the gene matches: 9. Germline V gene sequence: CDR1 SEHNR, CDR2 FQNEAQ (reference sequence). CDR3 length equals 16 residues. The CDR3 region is CASSLLETGPDTEAFF. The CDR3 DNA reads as TGTGCCAGCAGCTTACTTGAGACAGGGCCCGACACTGAAGCTTTCTTT. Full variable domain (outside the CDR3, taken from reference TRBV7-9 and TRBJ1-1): DTGVSQNPRHKITKRGQNVTFRCDPISEHNRLYWYRQTLGQGPEFLTYFQNEAQLEKSRLLSDRFSAERPKGSFSTLEIQRTEQGDSAMYLCASSLLETGPDTEAFFGQGTRLTVV.

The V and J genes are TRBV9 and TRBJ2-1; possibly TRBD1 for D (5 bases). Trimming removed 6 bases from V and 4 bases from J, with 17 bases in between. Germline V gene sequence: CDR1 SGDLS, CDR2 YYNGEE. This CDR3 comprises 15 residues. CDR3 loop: CASTLGGAEYNEQFF. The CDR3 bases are TGTGCCAGCACGCTTGGTGGGGCGGAGTACAATGAGCAGTTCTTC.

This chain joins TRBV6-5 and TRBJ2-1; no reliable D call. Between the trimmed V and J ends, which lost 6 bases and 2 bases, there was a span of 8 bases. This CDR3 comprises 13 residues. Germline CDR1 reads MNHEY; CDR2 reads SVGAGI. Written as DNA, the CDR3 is TGTGCCAGCAGAGCAGGCACCTACAATGAGCAGTTCTTC. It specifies CASRAGTYNEQFF.

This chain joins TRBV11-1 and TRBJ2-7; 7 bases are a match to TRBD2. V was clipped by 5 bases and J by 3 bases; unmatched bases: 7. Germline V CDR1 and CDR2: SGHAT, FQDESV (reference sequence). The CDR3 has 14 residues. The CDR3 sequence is CASSPSRGDYEQYF. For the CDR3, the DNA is TGTGCCAGCAGCCCCTCCCGGGGGGACTACGAGCAGTACTTC.

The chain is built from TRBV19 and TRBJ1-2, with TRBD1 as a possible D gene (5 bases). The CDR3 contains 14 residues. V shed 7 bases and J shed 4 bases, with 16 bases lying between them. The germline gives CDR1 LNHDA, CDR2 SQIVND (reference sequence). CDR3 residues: CASIVAGSAYGYTF. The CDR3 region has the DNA TGTGCCAGTATCGTCGCAGGGAGTGCCTATGGCTACACCTTC.

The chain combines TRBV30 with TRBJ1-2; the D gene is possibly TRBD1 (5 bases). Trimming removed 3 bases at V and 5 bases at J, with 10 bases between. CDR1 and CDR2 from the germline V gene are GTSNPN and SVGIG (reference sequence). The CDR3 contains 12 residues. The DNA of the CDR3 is TGTGCCTGGAGACAGGAAAATTATGGCTACACCTTC. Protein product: CAWRQENYGYTF.

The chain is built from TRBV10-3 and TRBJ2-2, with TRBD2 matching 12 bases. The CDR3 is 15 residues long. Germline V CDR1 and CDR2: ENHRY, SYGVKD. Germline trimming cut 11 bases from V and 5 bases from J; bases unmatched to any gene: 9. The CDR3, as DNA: TGTGCCTCGACACTAGCGGGGGGCATTACCGGGGAGCTGTTTTTT. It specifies CASTLAGGITGELFF.

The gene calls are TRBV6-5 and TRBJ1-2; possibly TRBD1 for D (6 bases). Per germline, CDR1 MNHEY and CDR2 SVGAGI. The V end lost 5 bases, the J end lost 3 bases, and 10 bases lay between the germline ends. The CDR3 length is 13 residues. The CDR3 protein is CASSETGDYGYTF. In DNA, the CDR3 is TGTGCCAGCAGTGAGACAGGAGACTATGGCTACACCTTC.

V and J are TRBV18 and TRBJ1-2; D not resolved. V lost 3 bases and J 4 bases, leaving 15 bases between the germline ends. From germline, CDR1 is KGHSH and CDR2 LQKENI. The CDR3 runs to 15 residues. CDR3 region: CASSPVRRGSYGYTF. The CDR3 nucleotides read TGTGCCAGCTCACCGGTCCGGCGGGGAAGCTATGGCTACACCTTC.